Described below is a single T cell receptor (beta chain) sequence and its context. This entry comes from a study of T cells in Graves' hyperthyroidism and ophthalmopathy. Germline-derived CDR1 and CDR2 are KGHDR and SFDVKD. V lost 5 bases, J lost 7 bases, and 10 bases lay in between. The CDR3 length is 12 residues. The investigators amplified TCR beta CDR3 regions from RNA transcripts. HTBI primers were used for first-round RT-PCR of the TCR CDR3. Each CDR3 protein gets one entry after TCRdb re-called the multiplex PCR reads with MiXCR. Of under 300,000 distinct CDR3 sequences in the sample, 20% to 25% are singletons; the top ten hold 50% to 75%.

The sequence was obtained from a man in his thirties or forties with Graves' ophthalmopathy. Sequenced: blood. The chain links TRBV24-1 to TRBJ1-2; D not resolved. The DNA for the CDR3 is TGTGCCACCAGTGCGAGTGACCGTGGCTACACCTTC. Its protein is CATSASDRGYTF.